The clone carrying this T cell receptor beta chain occurred many times. The antigen remains unidentified. Among the patients, none had received any treatment before thyroid surgery. Germline values: CDR1 SGHKS, CDR2 YYEKEE (reference sequence). The V gene lost 2 bases and the J gene lost 4 bases, with 16 bases spanning the gap. The CDR3 contains 15 residues. These data are taken from a study of metastatic and nonmetastatic thyroid tumors. Study-wide background: Repertoire comparisons spanned blood and tumor or nodule tissue from malignant and benign thyroid patients.

Overall study findings and caveats: In blood and tumor, TCR beta diversity was reportedly significantly higher in malignant thyroid tumors than in benign nodules.

In the source study's methods: In papillary thyroid cancer, a distant-metastasis classifier was built using CDR3 differences across clinicopathological groups. TCRdb used MiXCR to call clones anew from the PCR reads. Clone size and V and J calls follow TCRdb, not the original study. The sample lists approximately 12,000 clones; 20% to 25% were seen once. This clonotype was obtained from a female donor with papillary thyroid cancer or a benign thyroid nodule (not recorded which). Some clones in this sample may be carry-over from other donors' samples. The sample consisted of blood. The chain uses TRBV5-5 and TRBJ2-7; D tentatively reads TRBD1 or TRBD2 (6 bases each). The CDR3 spells CASSFARGEMYEQYF. CDR3 in DNA: TGTGCCAGCAGCTTTGCGAGGGGGGAGATGTACGAGCAGTACTTC.